This note documents a single T cell receptor beta chain sequence. This sample was included in a study of blood T cell repertoires in COVID-19. As for the study in general: Acute-phase and convalescent COVID-19 samples originated in the United States, Italy and Spain.

Categorization into cohorts depended on clinical history that participants reported. The repertoire was sequenced with immunoSEQ multiplex PCR; TCRdb's copy has only in-frame clones and lacks some. The sample gives some 220,000 clones, just under 85% of which show up once; about 1.3% is in the top ten. This TCR was recovered from a woman aged 40 to 50 with acute COVID-19. The specimen sequenced was PBMCs or T cells enriched from blood (not recorded which).

CDR3 in amino acids: CASSKTGIRISPLHF. The CDR3 DNA sequence: TGTGCCAGCAGTAAGACAGGGATTCGGATTTCACCCCTCCACTTT. The V gene is TRBV28, the J gene TRBJ1-6; 7 bases fit TRBD1. V lost 5 bases to trimming and J lost 9 bases; unmatched junction nucleotides: 10. Germline assignment: CDR1 MDHEN and CDR2 SYDVKM. The CDR3 is 15 amino acids. Variable domain in full (rest from reference TRBV28 and TRBJ1-6): DVKVTQSSRYLVKRTGEKVFLECVQDMDHENMFWYRQDPGLGLRLIYFSYDVKMKEKGDIPEGYSVSREKKERFSLILESASTNQTSMYLCASSKTGIRISPLHFGNGTRLTVT.